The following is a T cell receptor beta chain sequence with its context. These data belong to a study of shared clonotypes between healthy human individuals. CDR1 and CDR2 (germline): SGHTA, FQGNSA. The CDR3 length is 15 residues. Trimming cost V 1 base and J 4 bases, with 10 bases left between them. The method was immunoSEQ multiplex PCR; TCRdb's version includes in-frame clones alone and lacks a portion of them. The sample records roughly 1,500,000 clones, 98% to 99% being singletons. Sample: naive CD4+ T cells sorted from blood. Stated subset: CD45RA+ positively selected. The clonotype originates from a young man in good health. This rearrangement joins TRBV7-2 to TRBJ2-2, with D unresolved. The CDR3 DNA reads TGTGCCAGCAGCTTAGAAACAGCAATCACCGGGGAGCTGTTTTTT. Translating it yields CASSLETAITGELFF.